What follows are 16 T cell receptor beta chains derived from one specimen sequenced in a study of a mutant IDH1 vaccine in newly diagnosed glioma. The method was immunoSEQ multiplex PCR; TCRdb's version includes in-frame clones alone and lacks a portion of them. The repertoire includes around 15,000 clones, 80% to 90% of them detected once, and around 10% sits in the top ten. Time point here: baseline, week 1 (first vaccination visit). Treatment specified: pre-vaccination baseline after standard-of-care therapy. The sequenced sample was PBMCs, obtained from a glioma patient treated with radiotherapy, temozolomide or both. The receptors shown here come from a woman between 35 and 50 years old with glioma. Some clones in this sample may be carry-over from other donors' samples.

This chain joins TRBV28 and TRBJ2-1; 9 nucleotides match TRBD1. The J segment lost 5 bases and the V segment lost 2 bases, leaving 4 bases of the junction unmatched. The CDR3 is 15 residues long. CDR1 and CDR2 (germline): MDHEN, SYDVKM. The CDR3 bases are TGTGCCAGCAGTTTACAACAGGGGGCGCACAATGAGCAGTTCTTC. It specifies CASSLQQGAHNEQFF.

The chain has TRBV7-9 and TRBJ1-2; TRBD1 is a possible D gene (6 bases). V lost 0 bases to trimming and J lost 8 bases, with 13 bases between them. The germline V gene has CDR1 SEHNR and CDR2 FQNEAQ (reference sequence). CDR3 length equals 14 residues. The chain's CDR3 is CASSLAGGMGGYTF. CDR3 nucleotides: TGTGCCAGCAGCTTAGCTGGGGGCATGGGGGGCTACACCTTC.

CDR3 in DNA: TGTGCCAGCAGCTCCGCACGCGGGACCAACTACGAGCAGTACTTC. Its protein product is CASSSARGTNYEQYF. The rearrangement uses TRBV13 and TRBJ2-7, with a possible D match to TRBD2 (6 bases). Looked up from germline, CDR1 is PRHDT and CDR2 is FYEKMQ (reference sequence). The V gene lost 4 bases and the J gene lost 3 bases, with 16 bases spanning the gap. CDR3 length: 15 amino acids.

In DNA form, the CDR3 reads TGTGCCAGCATTACGATTCTGCCGGCCACCGGGGAGCTGTTTTTT. The encoded protein is CASITILPATGELFF. This chain uses TRBV2 with TRBJ2-2; the D is unclear. CDR1 and CDR2 (germline): SNHLY, FYNNEI. The CDR3 sequence is 15 residues long. V was cut by 7 bases and J by 4 bases, with 16 bases left in between.

This clone was seen only once. This chain links TRBV15 with TRBJ1-5; 9 positions match TRBD1. V lost 6 bases and J lost 2; bases outside the gene matches: 5. CDR1 is LNHNV, CDR2 YYDKDF, per germline (reference sequence). The CDR3 is made up of 15 amino acids. The CDR3 here is CATRGDREGNQPQHF. DNA of the CDR3: TGTGCCACCAGGGGGGACAGGGAGGGCAATCAGCCCCAGCATTTT.

The rearrangement links TRBV5-1 to TRBJ1-6, with 9 positions matching TRBD1. Germline-derived CDR1 and CDR2 are SGHRS and YFSETQ. The CDR3 has 17 residues. Trimming at V came to 4 bases and at J to 7 bases, leaving 12 bases not matched to a gene. CDR3 amino acids: CASSNREDRGKNSPLHF. CDR3 nucleotide sequence: TGCGCCAGCAGCAACAGGGAGGACAGGGGCAAAAATTCACCCCTCCACTTT.

The chain couples TRBV7-9 to TRBJ2-5; 7 nucleotides align to TRBD1. This CDR3 is built from 12 residues. After removal of 6 bases from V and 8 bases from J, the junction contained 6 bases not matched to a gene. From germline, CDR1 is SEHNR and CDR2 FQNEAQ (reference sequence). In DNA, the CDR3 is TGTGCCAGCAGTTACAGGGGTCCAACCCAGTACTTC. Amino acids: CASSYRGPTQYF.

The chain links TRBV6-1 to TRBJ1-1; D gene ambiguous. CDR3 size: 15 residues. V lost 6 bases and J 0 bases, leaving 14 bases between the germline ends. The germline V gene has CDR1 MNHNS and CDR2 SASEGT. In DNA, the CDR3 is TGTGCCAGCAGAAAAGATGGGGTCATGAACACTGAAGCTTTCTTT. This sequence encodes CASRKDGVMNTEAFF.

The chain has TRBV6-6 and TRBJ1-2; the D gene is possibly TRBD1 (5 bases). Germline loops: CDR1 MNHNY, CDR2 SVGAGI (reference sequence). V was trimmed by 5 bases and J by 5 bases, leaving 12 bases between them. The CDR3 contains 13 residues. The CDR3 sequence is CASSPTGDYGYTF. The CDR3 DNA sequence: TGTGCCAGCAGTCCAACAGGCGATTATGGCTACACCTTC.

This clone was found a few times. The V and J genes are TRBV5-1 and TRBJ2-3; perhaps TRBD1 as D (5 bases). CDR3 size: 15 residues. The germline V and J ends were trimmed by 3 bases and 0 bases, with 11 bases remaining between them. Germline V CDR1 and CDR2: SGHRS, YFSETQ. The CDR3 region is CASSSQTVSTDTQYF. The CDR3 DNA reads TGCGCCAGCAGCTCCCAGACAGTGAGCACAGATACGCAGTATTTT.

This chain connects TRBV7-9 to TRBJ2-7, with 10 bases aligning to TRBD1. The J segment lost 3 bases and the V segment lost 5 bases, leaving 4 bases of the junction unmatched. The CDR3 is 14 residues long. Germline CDR1 is SEHNR and CDR2 is FQNEAQ (reference sequence). The DNA for the CDR3 is TGTGCCAGCAGCCCCGGGACAGGGGTCTACGAGCAGTACTTC. Protein: CASSPGTGVYEQYF.

This chain links TRBV6-1 with TRBJ1-4, with 10 nucleotides matching TRBD1. The CDR3 spans 15 residues. From germline, CDR1 is MNHNS and CDR2 SASEGT. V lost 0 bases and J lost 8; bases outside the gene matches: 3. This CDR3 reads CASSEAEDRGEKLFF. For the CDR3, the DNA is TGTGCCAGCAGTGAAGCGGAGGACAGGGGGGAAAAACTGTTTTTT.

The rearrangement links TRBV29-1 to TRBJ2-7; D unresolved. Germline V gene data show CDR1 as SQVTM and CDR2 as ANQGSEA. The CDR3 spans 13 residues. V dropped 5 bases and J dropped 2 bases, with 13 bases sitting between them. For the CDR3, the DNA is TGCAGCGTTCTTGGTGGGGTAACCTACGAGCAGTACTTC. Translation gives CSVLGGVTYEQYF.

The chain links TRBV7-2 to TRBJ1-1; D perhaps matches TRBD1 (6 bases). The germline CDR1 and CDR2 sequences are SGHTA and FQGNSA. Between the trimmed V and J ends, which lost 0 bases and 2 bases, there was a span of 13 bases. This CDR3 comprises 16 residues. CDR3 in DNA: TGTGCCAGCAGCTTAGCTACAGGCGGGACAAACACTGAAGCTTTCTTT. Protein sequence: CASSLATGGTNTEAFF.

The chain couples TRBV18 to TRBJ1-5, with D possibly TRBD1 on 5 matching bases. The germline CDR1 and CDR2 sequences are KGHSH and LQKENI. The CDR3 has 16 amino acids. Trimming stripped 3 bases from V and 4 bases from J, with 16 bases between. The CDR3 is CASSPNSAGTNQPQHF. CDR3 coding DNA: TGTGCCAGCTCACCGAATTCGGCGGGGACTAATCAGCCCCAGCATTTT.

V and J are TRBV28 and TRBJ2-2; 7 nucleotides line up with TRBD1. CDR1 and CDR2 from the germline V gene are MDHEN and SYDVKM. J gave up 1 base and V 6 bases, and 5 bases lay outside the gene matches. The CDR3 extends over 15 amino acids. CDR3 nucleotide sequence: TGTGCCAGCAGAAAGGACAGGAGGAACACCGGGGAGCTGTTTTTT. It encodes CASRKDRRNTGELFF.